This T cell receptor beta chain was found in a study of blood T cell repertoires in COVID-19. Background on the study: Collection of acute and convalescent COVID-19 samples took place in the United States, Italy and Spain. PBMCs, B-cell-depleted T cells, or T cells provided the cDNA or gDNA that made up the material.

The germline CDR1 and CDR2 sequences are SNHLY and FYNNEI. V was pared by 6 bases and J by 2 bases, with 7 bases between. The CDR3 length is 12 residues. Per the original data handling: Amplification of reference gene primers was used by the study to estimate nucleated cell counts. Repertoires were generated with immunoSEQ multiplex PCR, while TCRdb's copy carries only in-frame clones and drops some. The V and J calls and clone size come from that table; D and trimming were worked out from the DNA. The data hold approximately 250,000 clones, with around 83% observed a single time. The clonotype was recovered from a woman aged 40 to 49 who had recovered from COVID-19. The chain is built from TRBV2 and TRBJ2-5; weak D call: TRBD1 (6 bases). The sequenced sample was peripheral blood. CDR3: CASSDRQETQYF. DNA for the CDR3: TGTGCCAGCAGCGACAGGCAAGAGACCCAGTACTTC.